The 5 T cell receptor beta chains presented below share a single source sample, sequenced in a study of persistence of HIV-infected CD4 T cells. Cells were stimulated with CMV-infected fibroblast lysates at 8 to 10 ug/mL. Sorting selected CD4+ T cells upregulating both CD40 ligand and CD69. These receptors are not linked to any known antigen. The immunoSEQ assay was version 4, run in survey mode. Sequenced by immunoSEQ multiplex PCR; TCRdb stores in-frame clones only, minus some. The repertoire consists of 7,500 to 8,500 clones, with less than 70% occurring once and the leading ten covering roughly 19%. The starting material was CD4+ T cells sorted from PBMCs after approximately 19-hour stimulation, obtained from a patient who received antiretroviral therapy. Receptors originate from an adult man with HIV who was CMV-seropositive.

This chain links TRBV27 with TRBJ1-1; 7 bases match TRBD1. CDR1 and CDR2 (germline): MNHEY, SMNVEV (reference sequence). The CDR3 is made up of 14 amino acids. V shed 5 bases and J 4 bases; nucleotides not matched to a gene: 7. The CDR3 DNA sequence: TGTGCCAGCAGTCCACAGGGGATGTCCACTGAAGCTTTCTTT. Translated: CASSPQGMSTEAFF.

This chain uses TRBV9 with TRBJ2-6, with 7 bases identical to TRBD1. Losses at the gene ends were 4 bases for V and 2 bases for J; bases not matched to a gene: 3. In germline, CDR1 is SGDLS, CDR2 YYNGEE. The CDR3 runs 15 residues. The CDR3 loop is CASSTQGPGANVLTF. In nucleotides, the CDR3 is TGTGCCAGCAGCACACAGGGGCCTGGGGCCAACGTCCTGACTTTC.

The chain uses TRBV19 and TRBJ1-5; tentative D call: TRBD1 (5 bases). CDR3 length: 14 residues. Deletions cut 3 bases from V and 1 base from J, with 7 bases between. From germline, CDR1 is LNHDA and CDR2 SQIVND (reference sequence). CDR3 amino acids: CASSMDNSNQPQHF. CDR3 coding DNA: TGTGCCAGTAGTATGGACAACAGCAATCAGCCCCAGCATTTT.

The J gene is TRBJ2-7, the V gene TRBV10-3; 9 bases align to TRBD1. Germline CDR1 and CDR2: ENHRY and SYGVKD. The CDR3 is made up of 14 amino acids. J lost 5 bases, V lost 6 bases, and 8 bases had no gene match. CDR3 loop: CAIRPGTGRDEQYF. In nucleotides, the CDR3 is TGTGCCATCAGGCCCGGGACAGGGAGGGACGAGCAGTACTTC.

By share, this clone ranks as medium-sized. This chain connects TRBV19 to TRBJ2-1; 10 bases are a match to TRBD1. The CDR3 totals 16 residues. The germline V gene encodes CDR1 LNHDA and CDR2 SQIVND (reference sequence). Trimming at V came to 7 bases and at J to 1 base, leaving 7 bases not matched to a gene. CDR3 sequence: CASTPGQGISYNEQFF. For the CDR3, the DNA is TGTGCCAGTACCCCGGGACAGGGGATTTCCTACAATGAGCAGTTCTTC.